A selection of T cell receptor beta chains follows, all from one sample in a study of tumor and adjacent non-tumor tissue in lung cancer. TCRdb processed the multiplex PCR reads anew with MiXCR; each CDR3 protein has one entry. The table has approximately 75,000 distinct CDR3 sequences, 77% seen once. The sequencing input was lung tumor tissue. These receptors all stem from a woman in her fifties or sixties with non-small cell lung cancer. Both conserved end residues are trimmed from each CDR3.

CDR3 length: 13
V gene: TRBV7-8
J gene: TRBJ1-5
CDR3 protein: ASSFLTGVGQPQH

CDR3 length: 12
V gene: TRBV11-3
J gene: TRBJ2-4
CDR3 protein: ASNSIGEGGIQY

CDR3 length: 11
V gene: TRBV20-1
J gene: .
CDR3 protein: SARGSLNQPQY

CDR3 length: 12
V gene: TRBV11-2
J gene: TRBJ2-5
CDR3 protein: ASSSGQVLETQY

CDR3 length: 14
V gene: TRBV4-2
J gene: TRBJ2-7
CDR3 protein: ASSQDLWEASREQY

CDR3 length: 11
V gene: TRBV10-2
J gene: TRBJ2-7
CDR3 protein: ARTSGNSYEQY

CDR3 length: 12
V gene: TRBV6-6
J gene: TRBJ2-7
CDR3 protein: ARSEGLGTKEQY

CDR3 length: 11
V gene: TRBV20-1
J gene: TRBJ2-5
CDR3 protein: SARSQGYEAQY

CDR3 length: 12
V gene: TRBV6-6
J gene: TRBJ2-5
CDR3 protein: ASSYGSNEETQY

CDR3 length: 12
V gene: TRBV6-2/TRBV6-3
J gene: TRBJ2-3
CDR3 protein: ASNGPGPTDTQY

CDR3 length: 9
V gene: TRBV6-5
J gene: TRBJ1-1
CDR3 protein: ASSYCTEAL

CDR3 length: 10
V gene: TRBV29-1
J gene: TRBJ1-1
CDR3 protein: QTGLINTEAF

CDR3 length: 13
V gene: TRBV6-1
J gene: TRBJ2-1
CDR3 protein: ASSEAQVMNNEQF

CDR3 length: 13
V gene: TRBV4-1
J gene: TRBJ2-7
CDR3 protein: ASRQEARPSYELY

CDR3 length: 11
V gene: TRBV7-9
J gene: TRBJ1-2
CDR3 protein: ASSLDPGVGYT

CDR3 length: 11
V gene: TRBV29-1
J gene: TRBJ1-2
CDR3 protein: SVTGGADYDCT

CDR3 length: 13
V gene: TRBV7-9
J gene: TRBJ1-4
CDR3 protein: ASSLSPGEGEKLF

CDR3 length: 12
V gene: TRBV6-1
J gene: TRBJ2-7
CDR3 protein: AIEAHDSSYEQY

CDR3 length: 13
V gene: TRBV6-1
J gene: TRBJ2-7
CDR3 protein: ASSERKRGFYEQY

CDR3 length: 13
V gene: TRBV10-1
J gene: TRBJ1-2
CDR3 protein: TSSEAGQGPDGYT

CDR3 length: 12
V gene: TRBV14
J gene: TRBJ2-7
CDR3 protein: ASSQDGTAYEQY

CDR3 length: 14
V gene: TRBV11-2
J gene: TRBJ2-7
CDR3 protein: ASSFQSGWDSYEQC

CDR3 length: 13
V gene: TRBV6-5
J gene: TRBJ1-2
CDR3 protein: ASTLGQTVDYGYT

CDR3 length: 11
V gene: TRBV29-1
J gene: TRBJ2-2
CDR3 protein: SLGKSDTGKLF

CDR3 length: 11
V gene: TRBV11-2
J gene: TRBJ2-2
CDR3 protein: VSSFENIGELF

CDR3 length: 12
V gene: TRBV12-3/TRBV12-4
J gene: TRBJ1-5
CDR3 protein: ANRPGPSSQPQH